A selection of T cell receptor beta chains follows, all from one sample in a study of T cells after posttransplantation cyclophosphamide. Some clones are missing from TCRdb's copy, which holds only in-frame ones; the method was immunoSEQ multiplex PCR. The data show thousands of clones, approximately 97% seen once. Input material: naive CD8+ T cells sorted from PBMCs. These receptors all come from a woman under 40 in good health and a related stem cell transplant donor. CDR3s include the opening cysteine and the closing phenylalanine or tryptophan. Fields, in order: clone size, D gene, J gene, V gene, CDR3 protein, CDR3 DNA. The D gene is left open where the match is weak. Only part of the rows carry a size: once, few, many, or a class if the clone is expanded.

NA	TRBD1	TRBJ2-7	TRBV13	CASSNRDRTTYEQYF	TGTGCCAGCAGTAACCGGGACAGAACTACCTACGAGCAGTACTTC
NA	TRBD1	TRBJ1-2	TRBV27	CASSLAGTARYGYTF	TGTGCCAGCAGTTTAGCGGGGACAGCTCGCTATGGCTACACCTTC
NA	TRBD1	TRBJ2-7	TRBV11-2	CASSVGTGLYEQYF	TGTGCCAGCAGCGTAGGGACAGGGCTCTACGAGCAGTACTTC
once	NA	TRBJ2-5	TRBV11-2	CASSLDRERMGVQETQYF	TGTGCCAGCAGCTTAGATCGAGAGCGGATGGGCGTACAAGAGACCCAGTACTTC
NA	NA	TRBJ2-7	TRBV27	CASRLRYRGADEQYF	TGTGCCAGCCGTTTACGGTACCGGGGGGCCGACGAGCAGTACTTC
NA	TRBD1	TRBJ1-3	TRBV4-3	CASSQGTGTGNTIYF	TGCGCCAGCAGCCAAGGGACAGGGACCGGAAACACCATATATTTT
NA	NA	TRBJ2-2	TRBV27	CASSLYRRAVGELFF	TGTGCCAGCAGTTTATATCGCAGGGCGGTCGGGGAGCTGTTTTTT
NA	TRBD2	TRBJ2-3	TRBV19	CASRIAGGPNTQYF	TGTGCCAGTAGGATAGCGGGGGGCCCGAATACGCAGTATTTT
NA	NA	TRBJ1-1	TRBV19	CASSTQGSGTEAFF	TGTGCCAGTAGTACGCAGGGGTCAGGCACTGAAGCTTTCTTT
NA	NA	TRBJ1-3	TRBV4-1	CASSLAGSLSGNTIYF	TGCGCCAGCAGCCTGGCGGGCAGTCTATCTGGAAACACCATATATTTT
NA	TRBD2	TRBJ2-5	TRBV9	CASSGGEALAGGPGETQYF	TGTGCCAGCAGCGGCGGTGAGGCCCTAGCGGGGGGCCCGGGGGAGACCCAGTACTTC
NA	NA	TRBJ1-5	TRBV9	CASSVDGGSNQPQHF	TGTGCCAGCAGCGTAGACGGGGGGAGCAATCAGCCCCAGCATTTT
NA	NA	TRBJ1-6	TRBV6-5	CASSYSSIGSGSPLHF	TGTGCCAGCAGTTACTCGTCGATCGGCAGCGGGTCACCCCTCCACTTT
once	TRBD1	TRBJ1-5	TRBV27	CASSPRDSSQPQHF	TGTGCCAGCAGTCCCAGGGACAGTTCTCAGCCCCAGCATTTT
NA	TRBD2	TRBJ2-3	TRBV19	CASSMGLAADTQYF	TGTGCCAGTAGTATGGGACTAGCCGCAGATACGCAGTATTTT
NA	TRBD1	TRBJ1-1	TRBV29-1	CSAVGGTGVNTEAFF	TGCAGCGCTGTTGGGGGTACAGGGGTGAACACTGAAGCTTTCTTT
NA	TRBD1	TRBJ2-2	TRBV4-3	CASSHTGVTGTGELFF	TGCGCCAGCAGCCATACAGGGGTGACGGGCACCGGGGAGCTGTTTTTT
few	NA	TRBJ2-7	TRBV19	CASSPRGLEQYF	TGTGCCAGTAGTCCGCGGGGGCTCGAGCAGTACTTC
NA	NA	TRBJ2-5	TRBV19	CASSAGGYQETQYF	TGTGCCAGTAGCGCAGGGGGGTACCAAGAGACCCAGTACTTC
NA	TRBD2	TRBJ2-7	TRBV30	CAWNDGQAGPAYEQYF	TGTGCCTGGAATGATGGCCAAGCGGGGCCTGCCTACGAGCAGTACTTC
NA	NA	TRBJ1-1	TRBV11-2	CASSLELPTENTEAFF	TGTGCCAGCAGCTTGGAGTTGCCGACGGAGAACACTGAAGCTTTCTTT
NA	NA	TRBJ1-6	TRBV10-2	CASSDFKDSINSPLHF	TGCGCCAGCAGTGATTTCAAGGACAGCATTAATTCACCCCTCCACTTT
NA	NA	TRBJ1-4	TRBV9	CASSVEQGVEKLFF	TGTGCCAGCAGCGTAGAGCAGGGTGTCGAAAAACTGTTTTTT
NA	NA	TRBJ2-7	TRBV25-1	CASSDWDTYEQYF	TGTGCCAGCAGTGACTGGGACACCTACGAGCAGTACTTC
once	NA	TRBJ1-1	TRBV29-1	CSVCSGRYTEAFF	TGCAGCGTCTGCTCAGGGCGTTACACTGAAGCTTTCTTT
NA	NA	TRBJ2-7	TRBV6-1	CASSEIAGFEQYF	TGTGCCAGCAGTGAAATTGCAGGGTTCGAGCAGTACTTC
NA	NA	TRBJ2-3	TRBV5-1	CASSRASEDTQYF	TGCGCCAGCAGCCGTGCCTCGGAGGATACGCAGTATTTT
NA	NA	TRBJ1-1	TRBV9	CASRLRDSDTEAFF	TGTGCCAGCAGGCTGCGAGACTCCGACACTGAAGCTTTCTTT
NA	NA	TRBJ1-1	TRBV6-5	CASSYSGARGDEAFF	TGTGCCAGCAGTTACTCGGGGGCCAGGGGAGATGAAGCTTTCTTT
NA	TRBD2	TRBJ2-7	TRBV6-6	CASSYGRDEQYF	TGTGCCAGCAGTTACGGGAGGGACGAGCAGTACTTC
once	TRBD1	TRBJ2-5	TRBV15	CATGTGANFLGETQYF	TGTGCCACCGGGACAGGGGCCAACTTTTTGGGGGAGACCCAGTACTTC
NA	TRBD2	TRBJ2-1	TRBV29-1	CSVEMRAGGEDEQFF	TGCAGCGTTGAAATGAGGGCGGGGGGGGAGGATGAGCAGTTCTTC
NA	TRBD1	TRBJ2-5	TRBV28	CASSLIPDHSYRGETQYF	TGTGCCAGCAGCCTAATTCCCGATCATAGCTACAGGGGGGAGACCCAGTACTTC
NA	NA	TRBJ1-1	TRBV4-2	CASSQVQGDTEAFF	TGTGCCAGCAGCCAAGTCCAAGGGGATACTGAAGCTTTCTTT
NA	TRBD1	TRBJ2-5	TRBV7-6	CASSLGTGSQETQYF	TGTGCCAGCAGCTTAGGGACAGGCTCGCAAGAGACCCAGTACTTC
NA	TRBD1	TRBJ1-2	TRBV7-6	CASSLGTGYANYGYTF	TGTGCCAGCAGCTTAGGGACAGGGTATGCTAACTATGGCTACACCTTC
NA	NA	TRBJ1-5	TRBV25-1	CASSDLYSNQPQHF	TGTGCCAGCAGTGATCTTTATAGCAATCAGCCCCAGCATTTT
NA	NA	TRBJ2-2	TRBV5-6	CASSLGAGYGTGELFF	TGTGCCAGCAGCTTGGGCGCGGGGTACGGCACCGGGGAGCTGTTTTTT
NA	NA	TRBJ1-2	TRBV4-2	CASSQDGENYGYTF	TGTGCCAGCAGCCAAGATGGGGAGAACTATGGCTACACCTTC
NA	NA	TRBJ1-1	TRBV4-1	CASSQAPGVRTEAFF	TGCGCCAGCAGCCAAGCCCCAGGGGTACGAACTGAAGCTTTCTTT
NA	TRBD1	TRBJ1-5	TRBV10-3	CAISEDRGGQPQHF	TGTGCCATCAGTGAGGACAGGGGTGGTCAGCCCCAGCATTTT
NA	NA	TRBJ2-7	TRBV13	CASSLDGRNYEQYF	TGTGCCAGCAGCTTAGATGGTAGAAACTACGAGCAGTACTTC
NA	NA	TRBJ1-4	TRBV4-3	CASSQERGRAEKLFF	TGCGCCAGCAGCCAAGAGCGGGGAAGGGCCGAAAAACTGTTTTTT
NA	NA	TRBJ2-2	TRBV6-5	CASSYSNKNTGELFF	TGTGCCAGCAGTTACTCGAACAAGAACACCGGGGAGCTGTTTTTT
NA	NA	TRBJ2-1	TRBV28	CASSFLLSRDEQFF	TGTGCCAGCAGTTTCCTTCTGAGCCGCGATGAGCAGTTCTTC
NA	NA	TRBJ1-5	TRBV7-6	CASSLFPGNQPQHF	TGTGCCAGCAGCTTATTCCCGGGCAATCAGCCCCAGCATTTT
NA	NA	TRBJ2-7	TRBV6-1	CASSERALLYEQYF	TGTGCCAGCAGTGAACGCGCCCTTCTCTACGAGCAGTACTTC
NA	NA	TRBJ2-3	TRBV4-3	CASSQDLLSSTDTQYF	TGCGCCAGCAGCCAAGATCTACTCTCAAGCACAGATACGCAGTATTTT
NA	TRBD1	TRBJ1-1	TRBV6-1	CASSELVRGPTEAFF	TGTGCCAGCAGTGAGCTGGTCAGGGGGCCCACTGAAGCTTTCTTT
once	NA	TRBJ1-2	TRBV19	CASSIGAGYGYTF	TGTGCCAGTAGTATAGGGGCGGGCTATGGCTACACCTTC
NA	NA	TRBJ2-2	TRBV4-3	CASSQERGTGELFF	TGCGCCAGCAGCCAAGAACGAGGAACCGGGGAGCTGTTTTTT
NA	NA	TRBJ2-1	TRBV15	CATSRGGNEQFF	TGTGCCACCAGCAGGGGGGGTAATGAGCAGTTCTTC
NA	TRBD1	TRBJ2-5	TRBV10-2	CASSGTGPETQYF	TGCGCCAGCAGTGGGACAGGGCCAGAGACCCAGTACTTC
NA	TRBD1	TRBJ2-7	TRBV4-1	CASSQVRDRAYEQYF	TGCGCCAGCAGCCAAGTCCGGGACAGGGCCTACGAGCAGTACTTC
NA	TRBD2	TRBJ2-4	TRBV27	CASSLSGGALFIQYF	TGTGCCAGCAGTTTAAGCGGGGGGGCGTTATTCATTCAGTACTTC
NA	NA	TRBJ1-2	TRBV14	CASSQVGAPYGYTF	TGTGCCAGCAGCCAAGTGGGGGCTCCCTATGGCTACACCTTC
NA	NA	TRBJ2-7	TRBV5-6	CASSLGQSYEQYF	TGTGCCAGCAGCTTGGGACAGTCCTACGAGCAGTACTTC
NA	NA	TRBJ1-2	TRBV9	CASSGGLAGDGYTF	TGTGCCAGCAGCGGGGGACTTGCGGGTGACGGCTACACCTTC
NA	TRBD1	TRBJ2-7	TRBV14	CASRRGLTGGIYEQYF	TGTGCCAGCAGGAGGGGGTTGACAGGGGGCATCTACGAGCAGTACTTC
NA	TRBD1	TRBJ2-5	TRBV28	CASSPLQGAGETQYF	TGTGCCAGCAGCCCGCTACAGGGGGCTGGAGAGACCCAGTACTTC